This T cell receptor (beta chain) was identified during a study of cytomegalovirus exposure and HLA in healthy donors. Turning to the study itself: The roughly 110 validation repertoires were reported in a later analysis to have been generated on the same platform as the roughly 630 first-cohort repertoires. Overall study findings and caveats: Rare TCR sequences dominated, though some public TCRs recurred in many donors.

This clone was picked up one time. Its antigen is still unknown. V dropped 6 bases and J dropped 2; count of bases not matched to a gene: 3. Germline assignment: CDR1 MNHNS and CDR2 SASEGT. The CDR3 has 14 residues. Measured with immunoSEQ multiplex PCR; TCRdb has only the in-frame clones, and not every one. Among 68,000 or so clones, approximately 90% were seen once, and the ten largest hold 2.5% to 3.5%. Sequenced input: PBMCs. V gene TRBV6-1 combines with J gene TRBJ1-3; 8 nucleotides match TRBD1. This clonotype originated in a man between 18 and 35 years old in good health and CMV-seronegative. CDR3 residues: CASSETGAGNTIYF. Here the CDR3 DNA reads TGTGCCAGCAGCGAGACAGGGGCTGGAAACACCATATATTTT.